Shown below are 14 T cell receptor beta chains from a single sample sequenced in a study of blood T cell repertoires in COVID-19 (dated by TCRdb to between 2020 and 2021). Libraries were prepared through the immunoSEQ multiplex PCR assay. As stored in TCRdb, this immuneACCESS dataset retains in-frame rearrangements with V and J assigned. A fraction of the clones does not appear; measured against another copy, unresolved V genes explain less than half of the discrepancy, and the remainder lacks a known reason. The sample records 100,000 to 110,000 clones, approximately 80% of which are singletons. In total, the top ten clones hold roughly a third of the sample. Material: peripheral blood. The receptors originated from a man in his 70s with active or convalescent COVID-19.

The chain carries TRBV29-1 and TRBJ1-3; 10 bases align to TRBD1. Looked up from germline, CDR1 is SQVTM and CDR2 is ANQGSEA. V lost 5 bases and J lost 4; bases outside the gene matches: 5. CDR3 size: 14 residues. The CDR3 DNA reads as TGCAGCGTTTCCGGGACAGGGGTCGGAAACACCATATATTTT. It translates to CSVSGTGVGNTIYF.

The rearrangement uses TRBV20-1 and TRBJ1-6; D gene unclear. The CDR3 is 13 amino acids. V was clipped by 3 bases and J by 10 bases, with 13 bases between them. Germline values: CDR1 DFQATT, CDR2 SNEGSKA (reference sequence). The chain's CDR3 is CSASSGVLSPLHF. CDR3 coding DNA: TGCAGTGCTAGTAGCGGGGTACTGTCACCCCTCCACTTT.

The CDR3 loop is CASSFGSTGTEAFF. The DNA of the CDR3 is TGCGCCAGCAGCTTCGGTTCTACGGGCACTGAAGCTTTCTTT. The rearrangement uses TRBV5-1 and TRBJ1-1; D not resolved. CDR3 length: 14 residues. Germline V gene sequence: CDR1 SGHRS, CDR2 YFSETQ. The V end lost 2 bases, the J end lost 4 bases, and 12 bases lay between the germline ends.

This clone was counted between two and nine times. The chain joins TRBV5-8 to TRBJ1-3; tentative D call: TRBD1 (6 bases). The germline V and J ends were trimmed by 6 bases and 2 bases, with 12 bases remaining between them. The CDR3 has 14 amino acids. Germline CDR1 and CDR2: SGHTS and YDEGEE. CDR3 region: CASNNRAPGNTIYF. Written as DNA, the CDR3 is TGTGCCAGCAACAACAGGGCGCCTGGAAACACCATATATTTT.

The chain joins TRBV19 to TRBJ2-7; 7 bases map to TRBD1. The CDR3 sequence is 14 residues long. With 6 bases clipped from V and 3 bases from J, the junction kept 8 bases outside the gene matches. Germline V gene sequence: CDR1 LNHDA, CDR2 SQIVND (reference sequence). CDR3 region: CASRGTAGGYEQYF. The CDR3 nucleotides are TGTGCCAGTAGAGGAACGGCAGGGGGCTACGAGCAGTACTTC.

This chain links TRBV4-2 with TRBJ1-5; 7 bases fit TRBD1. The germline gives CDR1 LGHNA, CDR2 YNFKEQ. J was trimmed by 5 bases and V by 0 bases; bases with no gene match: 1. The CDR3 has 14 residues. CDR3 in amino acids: CASSQEQGDQPQHF. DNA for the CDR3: TGTGCCAGCAGCCAAGAGCAGGGGGATCAGCCCCAGCATTTT.

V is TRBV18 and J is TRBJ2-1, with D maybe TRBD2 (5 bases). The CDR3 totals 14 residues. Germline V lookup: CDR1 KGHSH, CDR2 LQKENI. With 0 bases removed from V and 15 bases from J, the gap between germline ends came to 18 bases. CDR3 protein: CASSPPSLGAVPFF. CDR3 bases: TGTGCCAGCTCACCACCGAGTTTGGGAGCGGTCCCGTTCTTC.

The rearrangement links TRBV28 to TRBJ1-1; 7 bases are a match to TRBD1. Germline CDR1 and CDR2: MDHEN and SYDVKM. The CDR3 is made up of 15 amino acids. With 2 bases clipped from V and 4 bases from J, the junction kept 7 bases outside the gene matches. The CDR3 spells CASSLTSRGTTEAFF. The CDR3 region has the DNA TGTGCCAGCAGTTTAACCAGCAGGGGGACCACTGAAGCTTTCTTT.

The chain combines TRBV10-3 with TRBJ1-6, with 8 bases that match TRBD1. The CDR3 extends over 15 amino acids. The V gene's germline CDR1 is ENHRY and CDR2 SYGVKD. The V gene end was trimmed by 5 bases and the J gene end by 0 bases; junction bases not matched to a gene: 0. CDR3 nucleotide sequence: TGTGCCATCAGTACAGGGGGCTCCTATAATTCACCCCTCCACTTT. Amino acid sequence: CAISTGGSYNSPLHF.

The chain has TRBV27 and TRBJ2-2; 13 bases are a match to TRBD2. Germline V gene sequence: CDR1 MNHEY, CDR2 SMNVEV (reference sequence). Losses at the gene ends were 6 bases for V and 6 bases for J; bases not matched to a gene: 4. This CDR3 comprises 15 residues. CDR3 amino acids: CASSQGLAGAGELFF. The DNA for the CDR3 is TGTGCCAGCAGCCAAGGACTAGCGGGAGCCGGGGAGCTGTTTTTT.

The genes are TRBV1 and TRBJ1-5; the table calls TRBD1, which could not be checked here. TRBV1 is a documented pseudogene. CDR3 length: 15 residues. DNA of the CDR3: TGCACCAGCAGCCAAGAATGCCAGTCCAATCAGCCCCAGCATTTT. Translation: CTSSQECQSNQPQHF.

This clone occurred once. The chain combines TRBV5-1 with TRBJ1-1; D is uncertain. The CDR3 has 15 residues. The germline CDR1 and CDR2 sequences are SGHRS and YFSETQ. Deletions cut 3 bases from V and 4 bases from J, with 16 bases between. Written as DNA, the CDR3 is TGCGCCAGCAGCTGGGGTGGAGGCGTTAGCACTGAAGCTTTCTTT. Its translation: CASSWGGGVSTEAFF.

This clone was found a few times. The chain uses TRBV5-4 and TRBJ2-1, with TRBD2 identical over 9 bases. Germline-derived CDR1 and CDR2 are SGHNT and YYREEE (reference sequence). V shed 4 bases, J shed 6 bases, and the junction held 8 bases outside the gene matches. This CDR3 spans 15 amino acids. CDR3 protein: CASSRTGLAPNEQFF. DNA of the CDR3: TGTGCCAGCAGCCGGACGGGACTAGCACCCAATGAGCAGTTCTTC.

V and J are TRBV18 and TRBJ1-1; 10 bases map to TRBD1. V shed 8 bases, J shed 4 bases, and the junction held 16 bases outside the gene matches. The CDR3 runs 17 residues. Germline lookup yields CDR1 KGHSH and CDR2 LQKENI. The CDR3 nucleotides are TGTGCCAGCCCACTCGGGACAGGGGCCCTGAGGGGCACTGAAGCTTTCTTT. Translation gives CASPLGTGALRGTEAFF.